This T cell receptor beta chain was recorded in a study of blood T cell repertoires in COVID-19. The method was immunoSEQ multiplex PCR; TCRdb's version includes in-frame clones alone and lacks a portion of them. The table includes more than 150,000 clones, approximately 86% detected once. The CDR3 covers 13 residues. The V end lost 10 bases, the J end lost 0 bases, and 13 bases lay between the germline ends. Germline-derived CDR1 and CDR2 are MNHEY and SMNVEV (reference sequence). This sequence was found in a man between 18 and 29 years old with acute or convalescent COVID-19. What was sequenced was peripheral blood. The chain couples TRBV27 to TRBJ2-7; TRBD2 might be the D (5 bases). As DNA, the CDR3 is TGTGCCAATAGGCGGGCGAGCTCCTACGAGCAGTACGTC. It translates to CANRRASSYEQYV.